These 26 T cell receptor beta chains originate from one sample sequenced in a study of response to subunit inactivated influenza vaccine. TCRdb re-called the RT-PCR reads with MiXCR, one entry per CDR3 protein. This sample has about 160,000 distinct CDR3 sequences, with 11% found just once. The sample in question was non-naive T cells sorted from PBMCs, obtained about 6 weeks after vaccination. These receptors all stem from a man aged 50-60 years who received an inactivated influenza vaccine.

This clonotype occurred a few times. The rearrangement uses TRBV6-1 and TRBJ1-4; TRBD1 matches at 8 bases. Unmatched junction bases numbered 6, after V lost 3 bases and J lost 12 bases. Germline CDR1 MNHNS, CDR2 SASEGT. The CDR3 length is 13 residues. CDR3 nucleotide sequence: TGTGCCAGCAGTGACGGACAGGGCCTAGAACTGTTTTTT. Its protein is CASSDGQGLELFF.

This clonotype has more than one count but fewer than ten. The chain recombines TRBV18 with TRBJ1-1, with D unresolved. The CDR3 length is 13 residues. The V end was cut by 3 bases, the J end by 7 bases, with 12 bases between. Germline V gene lookup returns CDR1 KGHSH and CDR2 LQKENI. The CDR3 is CASSPRTGNEAFF. CDR3 in DNA: TGTGCCAGCTCACCCCGGACGGGGAATGAAGCTTTCTTT.

V usage is TRBV5-4 and J usage is TRBJ2-1; 7 nucleotides match TRBD1. The CDR3 is 15 residues long. J gave up 3 bases and V 4 bases, and 7 bases lay outside the gene matches. Germline assignment: CDR1 SGHNT and CDR2 YYREEE (reference sequence). Here the CDR3 DNA reads TGTGCCAGCAGCGATGGGACAGACCTCTACAATGAGCAGTTCTTC. It codes for CASSDGTDLYNEQFF.

This rearrangement joins TRBV5-5 to TRBJ1-2; TRBD1 is a possible D gene (6 bases). The V end was cut by 0 bases, the J end by 6 bases, with 9 bases between. Germline V CDR1 and CDR2: SGHKS, YYEKEE (reference sequence). The CDR3 contains 13 residues. The CDR3 spells CASSLDSGDGYTF. The CDR3 DNA reads as TGTGCCAGCAGCTTGGATTCAGGGGATGGCTACACCTTC.

This clonotype has only a few counts. The rearrangement joins TRBV12-3 or TRBV12-4 to TRBJ1-6, with a weak D call TRBD1 (5 bases). Trimming cost V 3 bases and J 9 bases, with 12 bases left between them. The length of the CDR3 is 14 residues. Here the CDR3 reads CASSLEGLGSPLHF. The CDR3 region has the DNA TGTGCCAGCAGTTTGGAGGGGTTGGGTTCACCCCTCCACTTT.

The genes are TRBV9 and TRBJ2-1; D call uncertain. From germline, CDR1 is SGDLS and CDR2 YYNGEE. V lost 8 bases and J 3 bases, leaving 15 bases between the germline ends. The CDR3 sequence is 14 residues long. CDR3 region: CASSLGTDYNEQFF. The CDR3 DNA follows: TGTGCCAGTTCTTTGGGTACTGACTACAATGAGCAGTTCTTC.

Ten or more counts support this clonotype. This chain joins TRBV7-9 and TRBJ1-5; tentatively, D is TRBD1 (5 bases). The CDR3 spans 13 residues. V dropped 5 bases and J dropped 3 bases, with 8 bases sitting between them. CDR1 and CDR2 from the germline V gene are SEHNR and FQNEAQ (reference sequence). The CDR3 nucleotides are TGTGCCAGCAGCGAGGACAACAATCAGCCCCAGCATTTT. Its translation: CASSEDNNQPQHF. Based on the CDR3 plus reference TRBV7-9 and TRBJ1-5, the full variable domain is DTGVSQNPRHKITKRGQNVTFRCDPISEHNRLYWYRQTLGQGPEFLTYFQNEAQLEKSRLLSDRFSAERPKGSFSTLEIQRTEQGDSAMYLCASSEDNNQPQHFGDGTRLSIL.

This clonotype has a count of ten or more. The V and J genes are TRBV27 and TRBJ2-7, with D tentatively TRBD1 or TRBD2 (6 bases each). CDR1 is MNHEY and CDR2 is SMNVEV in the germline V gene (reference sequence). Trimming took 6 bases from V and 2 from J, leaving 17 bases between them. This CDR3 region has 15 residues. This chain's CDR3 is CASRGGGQRAYEQYF. DNA of the CDR3: TGTGCCAGCAGAGGGGGAGGACAGCGAGCCTACGAGCAGTACTTC.

V gene TRBV20-1 combines with J gene TRBJ1-1, with D maybe TRBD1 (5 bases). Looked up from germline, CDR1 is DFQATT and CDR2 is SNEGSKA (reference sequence). The CDR3 is 14 residues long. V lost 2 bases and J lost 3, with 13 bases in between. In nucleotides, the CDR3 is TGCAGTGCTAGAACCGGGCCGGGGGACACTGAAGCTTTCTTT. This encodes CSARTGPGDTEAFF.

This clonotype was seen ten or more times. This chain joins TRBV29-1 and TRBJ2-2; 11 bases agree with TRBD2. Germline CDR1 is SQVTM and CDR2 is ANQGSEA. This CDR3 is 15 amino acids long. Trimming at V came to 7 bases and at J to 2 bases, leaving 6 bases not matched to a gene. Here the CDR3 reads CSAITSGGNTGELFF. The CDR3 DNA reads TGCAGCGCCATAACTAGCGGGGGAAACACCGGGGAGCTGTTTTTT.

This clonotype was detected many times. This chain links TRBV7-2 with TRBJ2-5; D is ambiguous. The germline V and J ends were trimmed by 5 bases and 0 bases, with 10 bases remaining between them. This CDR3 has 14 amino acids. CDR1 and CDR2 (germline): SGHTA, FQGNSA. The CDR3 loop is CASSPDPYQETQYF. The CDR3 DNA sequence: TGTGCCAGCAGCCCGGACCCGTACCAAGAGACCCAGTACTTC.

The chain links TRBV27 to TRBJ2-1, with 7 bases fitting TRBD2. The germline CDR1 and CDR2 sequences are MNHEY and SMNVEV (reference sequence). The CDR3 consists of 13 residues. V was clipped by 8 bases and J by 4 bases; unmatched bases: 5. Here the CDR3 reads CASSLAVYNEQFF. CDR3 in DNA: TGTGCCAGCTCGCTAGCGGTATACAATGAGCAGTTCTTC.

This clonotype showed up many times. The genes are TRBV12-3 or TRBV12-4 and TRBJ1-5; 10 bases agree with TRBD1. V lost 3 bases and J lost 6; bases outside the gene matches: 2. CDR3 size: 14 residues. The CDR3 loop reads CASSFGQGGQPQHF. The CDR3 DNA sequence: TGTGCCAGCAGTTTTGGACAGGGGGGTCAGCCCCAGCATTTT.

This clonotype has at least ten counts. V usage is TRBV7-2 and J usage is TRBJ2-3; TRBD2 might be the D (7 bases). Germline CDR1 SGHTA, CDR2 FQGNSA. The CDR3 length is 16 residues. V gave up 1 base and J gave up 2 bases, with 13 bases separating them. The CDR3 bases are TGTGCCAGCAGCTTAGTGGCGGGGGCCTACACAGATACGCAGTATTTT. Translating gives CASSLVAGAYTDTQYF.

The gene calls are TRBV28 and TRBJ2-1, with 12 bases fitting TRBD2. Germline V CDR1 and CDR2: MDHEN, SYDVKM. This CDR3 contains 18 residues. J lost 8 bases, V lost 6 bases, and 17 bases had no gene match. The CDR3 protein is CASSRITSGGPSGHEQFF. CDR3 nucleotide sequence: TGTGCCAGCAGCCGTATAACTAGCGGGGGGCCGAGCGGCCATGAGCAGTTCTTC.

This clonotype appeared a few times. DNA for the CDR3: TGTGCCAGCAGCGTAGGGCTAGCGGGGGTCAATGAGCAGTTCTTC. This codes for CASSVGLAGVNEQFF. The rearrangement links TRBV9 to TRBJ2-1, with 10 bases that match TRBD2. There are 15 residues in the CDR3. The V gene end was trimmed by 0 bases and the J gene end by 6 bases; junction bases not matched to a gene: 3. Germline lookup yields CDR1 SGDLS and CDR2 YYNGEE.

This clonotype was counted ten times or more. The genes are TRBV20-1 and TRBJ1-1; weak D call: TRBD1 (5 bases). The CDR3 consists of 12 residues. V was shortened by 3 bases and J by 8 bases, with 13 bases between the two germline ends. Germline V gene data show CDR1 as DFQATT and CDR2 as SNEGSKA (reference sequence). CDR3 DNA: TGCAGTGCTAGGATGGGAGGGGAGGAAGCTTTCTTT. Encoded protein: CSARMGGEEAFF.

This clonotype was seen repeatedly, ten times or more. The chain carries TRBV20-1 and TRBJ2-1, with TRBD2 matching 7 bases. This CDR3 region has 16 residues. V dropped 6 bases and J dropped 9; count of bases not matched to a gene: 20. Germline values: CDR1 DFQATT, CDR2 SNEGSKA (reference sequence). The CDR3 region is CSATKGPSGRGSEQFF. CDR3 DNA sequence: TGCAGTGCAACGAAGGGTCCTAGCGGCCGTGGGAGTGAGCAGTTCTTC.

This clonotype has more than one count but fewer than ten. The V and J genes are TRBV5-5 and TRBJ2-5; D remains ambiguous. Germline-derived CDR1 and CDR2 are SGHKS and YYEKEE (reference sequence). This CDR3 has 14 residues. V was pared by 0 bases and J by 0 bases, with 6 bases between. The CDR3 nucleotides read TGTGCCAGCAGCTTGGGCAACAACCAAGAGACCCAGTACTTC. Translation: CASSLGNNQETQYF.

This clonotype turned up a few times. CDR3 DNA: TGTGCCAGCAGTTTATTACAGGGTGGACAGCCCCAGCATTTT. As protein: CASSLLQGGQPQHF. V is TRBV27 and J is TRBJ1-5, with TRBD1 as a possible D gene (6 bases). The CDR3 loop spans 14 amino acids. Germline V lookup: CDR1 MNHEY, CDR2 SMNVEV (reference sequence). Trimming pared 1 base from V and 7 bases from J, leaving 11 bases between.

J is TRBJ2-3 and V is TRBV7-2, with D uncertain. Trimming pared 10 bases from V and 5 bases from J, leaving 16 bases between. The CDR3 runs 13 residues. Germline CDR1 reads SGHTA; CDR2 reads FQGNSA. The CDR3 DNA is TGTGCCACAGGTTATCGGGCAGAAGATACGCAGTATTTT. Its protein product is CATGYRAEDTQYF.

This clonotype was counted many times. V gene TRBV3-1 combines with J gene TRBJ1-2; weak D call: TRBD1 (6 bases). The CDR3 is 14 amino acids. Trimming cost V 2 bases and J 4 bases, with 11 bases left between them. Per the germline V gene, CDR1 is LGHDT and CDR2 is YNNKEL (reference sequence). The chain's CDR3 is CASSQYRVAYGYTF. CDR3 sequence (DNA): TGTGCCAGCAGCCAATACAGGGTTGCCTATGGCTACACCTTC.

This chain connects TRBV28 to TRBJ1-5, with a possible D match to TRBD1 (6 bases). V was clipped by 0 bases and J by 1 base, with 16 bases between them. The CDR3 totals 18 residues. Germline V gives CDR1 MDHEN, CDR2 SYDVKM. DNA of the CDR3: TGTGCCAGCAGTTTATGGTCAGACAGGCGGTACAGCAATCAGCCCCAGCATTTT. Translation gives CASSLWSDRRYSNQPQHF.

This clonotype appeared a few times. CDR3 in amino acids: CASSDWRPSTDTQYF. The CDR3 DNA follows: TGTGCCAGCAGTGATTGGCGGCCTAGCACAGATACGCAGTATTTT. This chain uses TRBV2 with TRBJ2-3; D gene ambiguous. The V and J ends lost 3 bases and 0 bases respectively, with 10 bases between them. CDR1 SNHLY and CDR2 FYNNEI come from the germline V gene. The CDR3 consists of 15 residues.

Only a few counts were recorded for this clonotype. V usage is TRBV27 and J usage is TRBJ2-7; D perhaps matches TRBD2 (6 bases). This CDR3 is 16 amino acids long. Trimming cost V 6 bases and J 3 bases, with 21 bases left between them. The germline V gene encodes CDR1 MNHEY and CDR2 SMNVEV (reference sequence). CDR3 sequence: CASSPWRAGLLYEQYF. In nucleotides, the CDR3 is TGTGCCAGCAGCCCGTGGAGGGCGGGCCTACTCTACGAGCAGTACTTC.

There are many counts of this clonotype. The chain employs TRBV9 and TRBJ1-2; D not certain. This CDR3 contains 15 residues. The V gene's germline CDR1 is SGDLS and CDR2 YYNGEE. V lost 1 base to trimming and J lost 4 bases, with 14 bases between them. The CDR3 loop reads CASSVTRQATYGYTF. The CDR3 region has the DNA TGTGCCAGCAGCGTAACCCGTCAGGCCACCTATGGCTACACCTTC.